The entry below describes one T cell receptor beta chain. There is no known antigen for this receptor. Base-call qualities are not available, and no considerably larger clone is one nucleotide away. TCRbeta CDR3 regions were amplified from genomic DNA by means of the immunoSEQ Assay, a bias-controlled multiplex PCR. The original methods were these. The number of nucleated cells in each sample was estimated from the amplification of reference gene primers within the assay. To quantify the absolute abundance of each unique TCRbeta CDR3 rearrangement, sequence reads were collapsed and filtered. For each sample, productive Simpson clonality was calculated by taking the square root of Simpson's diversity index across productive rearrangements. Entries here come from immuneACCESS through TCRdb and include only in-frame sequences with V and J called. Some clones fail to appear in such tables; in the studies checked, an unresolved V gene covers under half of the shortfall, and the cause of the remainder is unknown. V and J calls and clone size are as listed in that table; D and trimming were resolved from the DNA. The sample records a few hundred thousand clones, 89% of which are singletons. The ten largest clones represent less than 1% of the sample.

The sample is drawn from a study of blood T cell repertoires in COVID-19 (dated by TCRdb to between 2020 and 2021). A note on the overall study: Samples covering the acute and convalescent phases of COVID-19 were provided by collaborators in the United States, Italy and Spain. The prospective study material was composed of cDNA or gDNA derived from T cells, B-cell-depleted T cells, or PBMCs. Deeply sampled blood TCRbeta repertoires from subjects exposed to, actively infected with, or recovered from COVID-19 were included in the dataset. The repertoires were released in a freely available public database intended as a resource for research on the immune response to SARS-CoV-2. Samples were obtained from the ongoing ImmuneRACE study (first 160 participants) and from some 1,300 subjects provided by 6 global collaborators. A de-identified subject ID, COVID-19 status, age in years and sex were almost always included in the sample metadata. Where HLA class I and class II types were available, the types were taken from metadata supplied by the sample provider, not from assay-based typing. Broader findings and caveats from the paper: Clinical and demographic metadata were provided uncurated, with the amount varying by source and participant.

Reading from cysteine to phenylalanine, the CDR3 counts 11 amino acids. This entry keeps only the CDR3 DNA: 33 bases, framed from base 1. Trimming takes 4 bases from V and 9 bases from J, and the germline ends sit 10 bases apart. The germline V gene (reference sequence) provides CDR1 GTSNPN and CDR2 SVGIG. A second Seattle source provided samples from volunteer blood donors who had recovered from COVID-19. Whole blood was collected in K2EDTA tubes by collaborating institutions according to the institutions' own protocols. Collaborator samples were shipped for TCRbeta analysis as frozen whole blood, isolated PBMCs, or DNA extracted from either sample type.

The sequence was obtained from a woman in her thirties or forties who had recovered from COVID-19. The sample comprised peripheral blood. Here the chain combines TRBV30 and TRBJ2-1; a weak D assignment points to TRBD2 (5 bases agree). The CDR3 corresponds to CAWTSGVEQFF. The nucleotide sequence reads TGTGCCTGGACGAGCGGAGTTGAGCAGTTCTTC.